This T cell receptor (beta chain) was documented in a study of T cell changes during pregnancy in multiple sclerosis. Libraries were prepared by immunoSEQ multiplex PCR; TCRdb keeps only in-frame clonotypes and omits some of them. The table lists some 41,000 clones, 70% to 90% of them singletons, with more than 0.9% in the top ten. The trim removed 7 bases at V and 4 bases at J, leaving 8 bases unmatched. The V gene's germline CDR1 is MNHEY and CDR2 SMNVEV (reference sequence). The CDR3 has 15 residues. The clonotype was recovered from a female donor with multiple sclerosis, enrolled in a pregnancy study. The V and J genes are TRBV27 and TRBJ2-2; TRBD2 aligns across 8 bases. Sequenced here: CD4+ T cells from peripheral blood mononuclear cells, sampled after pregnancy. The CDR3 coding sequence is TGTGCCAGCAACCTAGTCGGGGGGGTCACCGGGGAGCTGTTTTTT. This translates into CASNLVGGVTGELFF.